A single sample is the source of the 11 T cell receptor beta chains below, sequenced in a study of STAT3 mutations in large granular lymphocyte leukemia. Libraries were prepared by immunoSEQ multiplex PCR; TCRdb keeps only in-frame clonotypes and omits some of them. Altogether 40,000 to 50,000 clones are present, 80% to 90% being singletons, with the ten largest covering 0.43%. Study results and limitations: At least one immunodominant TCR beta clonotype appeared in every T-cell large granular lymphocyte leukemia patient.

These receptors have no known antigen. The specimen was PBMCs. These receptor sequences come from a human donor with T large granular lymphocyte leukemia. Some clones in this sample may be carry-over from other donors' samples.

The J gene is TRBJ2-7, the V gene TRBV9; 8 nucleotides match TRBD1. The germline V gene encodes CDR1 SGDLS and CDR2 YYNGEE. V dropped 3 bases and J dropped 2; count of bases not matched to a gene: 7. The CDR3 sequence is 15 residues long. The CDR3 region has the DNA TGTGCCAGCAGCGCCCGGACAGGGACAGCCTACGAGCAGTACTTC. This gives the protein CASSARTGTAYEQYF. The entire variable domain, with the rest obtained from reference TRBV9 and TRBJ2-7, is as follows: DSGVTQTPKHLITATGQRVTLRCSPRSGDLSVYWYQQSLDQGLQFLIQYYNGEERAKGNILERFSAQQFPDLHSELNLSSLELGDSALYFCASSARTGTAYEQYFGPGTRLTVT.

The chain employs TRBV10-2 and TRBJ1-1; no reliable D call. The length of the CDR3 is 16 residues. Germline V gene data show CDR1 as WSHSY and CDR2 as SAAADI. V was trimmed by 7 bases and J by 4 bases, leaving 22 bases between them. CDR3 protein: CASIPESGPGSTEAFF. CDR3 nucleotides: TGCGCCAGCATACCCGAGAGTGGCCCTGGGAGCACTGAAGCTTTCTTT.

The chain recombines TRBV6-6 with TRBJ2-3; D is unclear. CDR3 length: 12 residues. Trimming cost V 5 bases and J 2 bases, with 5 bases left between them. Germline CDR1 and CDR2: MNHNY and SVGAGI (reference sequence). The CDR3 region has the DNA TGTGCCAGCAGTGGTTACACAGATACGCAGTATTTT. It codes for CASSGYTDTQYF.

The chain joins TRBV2 to TRBJ2-7; 7 bases are a match to TRBD1. The germline CDR1 and CDR2 sequences are SNHLY and FYNNEI. V was pared by 3 bases and J by 7 bases, with 9 bases of the junction left unmatched. The CDR3 is 14 residues long. DNA of the CDR3: TGTGCCAGCAGTGAGTACAGGGGTCTAGGGGAGCAGTACGTC. Its protein product is CASSEYRGLGEQYV.

This chain links TRBV5-1 with TRBJ1-4, with 8 positions matching TRBD1. Trimming took 4 bases from V and 5 from J; bases not matched to a gene: 7. Germline V gene sequence: CDR1 SGHRS, CDR2 YFSETQ. This CDR3 is 15 amino acids long. The DNA of the CDR3 is TGCGCCAGCAGCACCGGACAGGGCCTAAATGAAAAACTGTTTTTT. Encoded protein: CASSTGQGLNEKLFF.

The V call is TRBV20-1, the J call TRBJ1-2; no reliable D call. Germline lookup yields CDR1 DFQATT and CDR2 SNEGSKA (reference sequence). Between the trimmed V and J ends, which lost 0 bases and 5 bases, there was a span of 4 bases. CDR3 length: 11 residues. The CDR3 bases are TGCAGTGCTAGAGAAAGTTATGGCTACACCTTC. Protein product: CSARESYGYTF.

This clone was counted a single time. The V call is TRBV4-3, the J call TRBJ2-3; 7 bases fit TRBD1. Germline assignment: CDR1 LGHNA and CDR2 YSLEER. The J segment lost 3 bases and the V segment lost 2 bases, leaving 5 bases of the junction unmatched. The CDR3 has 15 amino acids. CDR3 DNA sequence: TGCGCCAGCAGCCAATCTATGACAGGGACAGATACGCAGTATTTT. Protein sequence: CASSQSMTGTDTQYF.

This clone was seen only a few times. CDR3 sequence (DNA): TGTGCCAGCATCCCAAGGGGAGGGGGCGTGGACACTGAAGCTTTCTTT. Translating it yields CASIPRGGGVDTEAFF. V and J are TRBV4-2 and TRBJ1-1; TRBD1 matches 7 bases. This CDR3 contains 16 residues. V gave up 7 bases and J gave up 3 bases; unmatched junction bases: 14. Looked up from germline, CDR1 is LGHNA and CDR2 is YNFKEQ.

The V gene is TRBV15, the J gene TRBJ2-7; 8 nucleotides line up with TRBD2. There are 13 residues in the CDR3. The junction had 2 bases not matched to a gene; V was cut back by 1 base and J by 6 bases. CDR1 and CDR2 from the germline V gene are LNHNV and YYDKDF (reference sequence). The CDR3 sequence: CATSRGLAREQYF. CDR3 bases: TGTGCCACCAGCAGAGGACTAGCGCGCGAGCAGTACTTC.

The chain employs TRBV6-6 and TRBJ1-5; D might be TRBD1 (5 bases). CDR3 length: 13 amino acids. Between the trimmed V and J ends, which lost 6 bases and 6 bases, there was a span of 12 bases. The V gene's germline CDR1 is MNHNY and CDR2 SVGAGI (reference sequence). CDR3 loop: CASSAREGQPQHF. CDR3 coding DNA: TGTGCCAGCAGCGCCAGGGAAGGTCAGCCCCAGCATTTT.

The chain couples TRBV6-5 to TRBJ1-2; D possibly corresponds to TRBD1 (5 bases). The CDR3 sequence is 13 residues long. Germline V gives CDR1 MNHEY, CDR2 SVGAGI. Trimming took 7 bases from V and 2 from J, leaving 11 bases between them. The CDR3 DNA is TGTGCCAGCACCCGGGACGAGAACTATGGCTACACCTTC. Protein: CASTRDENYGYTF.